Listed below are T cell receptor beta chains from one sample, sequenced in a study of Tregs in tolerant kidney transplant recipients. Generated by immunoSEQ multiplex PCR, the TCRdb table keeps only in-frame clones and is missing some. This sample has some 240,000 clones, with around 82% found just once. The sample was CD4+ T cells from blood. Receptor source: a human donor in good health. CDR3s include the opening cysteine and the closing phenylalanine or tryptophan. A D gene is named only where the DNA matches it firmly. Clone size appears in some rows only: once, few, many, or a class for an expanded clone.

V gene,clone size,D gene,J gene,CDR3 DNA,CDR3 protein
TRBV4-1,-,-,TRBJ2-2,TGCGCCAGCAGCCAGAAGGTGGCCGGCTTAAACACCGGGGAGCTGTTTTTT,CASSQKVAGLNTGELFF
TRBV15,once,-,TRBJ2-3,TGTGCCACCAGCAGTCGTATCGCAGATACGCAGTATTTT,CATSSRIADTQYF
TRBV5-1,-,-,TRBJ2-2,TGCGCCAGCAGCTTAGGGACCGACACCGGGGAGCTGTTTTTT,CASSLGTDTGELFF
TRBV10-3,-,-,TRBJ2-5,TGTGCCATCAGTGAGTCGGGGGGCACTCAAGAGACCCAGTACTTC,CAISESGGTQETQYF
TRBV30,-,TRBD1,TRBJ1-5,TGTGCCTGGAGTCCCCGCGCCGGGACAGGCAATCAAGATCAGCCCCAGCATTTT,CAWSPRAGTGNQDQPQHF
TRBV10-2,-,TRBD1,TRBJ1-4,TGCGCCAGCAGTGACCCGACAGGGGGCTTGGAAAAACTGTTTTTT,CASSDPTGGLEKLFF
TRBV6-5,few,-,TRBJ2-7,TGTGCCAGCAGTTACGCCCTCGCGCGGGGAGCCTACGAGCAGTACTTC,CASSYALARGAYEQYF
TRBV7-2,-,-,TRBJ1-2,TGTGCCAGCAGCAGGGACATGCGCTACGGCTACACCTTC,CASSRDMRYGYTF
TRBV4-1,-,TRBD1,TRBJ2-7,TGCGCCAGCAGCCAAGACCGGGACAGGGGTACCTACGAGCAGTACTTC,CASSQDRDRGTYEQYF
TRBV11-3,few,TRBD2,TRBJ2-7,TGTGCCAGCAGCGAAGGGGTAGCGGGAGGTCGCGAGCAGTACTTC,CASSEGVAGGREQYF
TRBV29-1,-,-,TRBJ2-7,TGCAGCGTTACCGGGACGGCCACCTACGAGCAGTACTTC,CSVTGTATYEQYF
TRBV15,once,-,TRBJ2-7,TGTGCCACCAGCAGTCAGCCGGCGGGCAGCTACGAGCAGTACTTC,CATSSQPAGSYEQYF
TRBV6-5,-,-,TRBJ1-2,TGTGCCAGCTCTTTCACTGGAGCTAACTATGGCTACACCTTC,CASSFTGANYGYTF
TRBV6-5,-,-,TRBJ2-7,TGTGCCAGCAGTTCCCTCGTTAGAACAAGGGGCAACGAGCAGTACTTC,CASSSLVRTRGNEQYF
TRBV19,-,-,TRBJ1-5,TGTGCCAGTAGTATAGGAGCGTCTCAGCCCCAGCATTTT,CASSIGASQPQHF
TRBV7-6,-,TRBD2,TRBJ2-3,TGTGCCAGCAGCTTTGGATTCCCCGGGGGGGGCACAGATACGCAGTATTTT,CASSFGFPGGGTDTQYF
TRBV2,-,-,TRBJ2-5,TGTGCCAGCAGCGGGGGACTCGCATTCGAGACCCAGTACTTC,CASSGGLAFETQYF
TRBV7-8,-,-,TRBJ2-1,TGTGCCAGCATTCTAGACAGGTTCTCCTACAATGAGCAGTTCTTC,CASILDRFSYNEQFF
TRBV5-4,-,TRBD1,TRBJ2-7,TGTGCCACCTCTGCCGGGACAGGATACTACGAGCAGTACTTC,CATSAGTGYYEQYF
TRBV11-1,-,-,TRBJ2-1,TGTGCCAGCAGCTTATGGTTAGCGGCCGGCAATGAGCAGTTCTTC,CASSLWLAAGNEQFF
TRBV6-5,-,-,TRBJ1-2,TGTGCCAGTTCACGGGTTTTTAGATATGGCTACACCTTC,CASSRVFRYGYTF
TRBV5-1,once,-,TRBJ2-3,TGCGCCAGCAGCTTGGCCGGCATGAGCACAGATACGCAGTATTTT,CASSLAGMSTDTQYF
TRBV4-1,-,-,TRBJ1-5,TGCGCCAGCAACCCCGTTGAGGGGAGCAATCAGCCCCAGCATTTT,CASNPVEGSNQPQHF
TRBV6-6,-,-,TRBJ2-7,TGTGCCAGCAGTTACGAGATATACGAGCAGTACTTC,CASSYEIYEQYF
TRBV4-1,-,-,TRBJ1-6,TGCGCCAGCAGCCAATTCCGCGGGGGGTACTCCTATAATTCACCCCTCCACTTT,CASSQFRGGYSYNSPLHF
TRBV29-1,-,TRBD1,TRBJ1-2,TGCAGCGTTGCAGGGGGCTATGGCTACACCTTC,CSVAGGYGYTF
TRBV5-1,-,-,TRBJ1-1,TGCGCCAGCAGCTTGGCCAGAACGAACACTGAAGCTTTCTTT,CASSLARTNTEAFF
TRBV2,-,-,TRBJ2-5,TGTGCCAGCAGTGAACACCGAGAAGAGACCCAGTACTTC,CASSEHREETQYF
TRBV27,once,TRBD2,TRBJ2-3,TGTCCTATAGCGGGAGTGGCAGATACGCAGTATTTT,CPIAGVADTQYF
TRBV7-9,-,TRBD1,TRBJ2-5,TGTGCCAGCAGCCCCCTCACAGGGGCTCAAGAGACCCAGTACTTC,CASSPLTGAQETQYF
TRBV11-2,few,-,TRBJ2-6,TGTGCCAGCAGCTCCCTCACAGAATCCGGGGCCAACGTCCTGACTTTC,CASSSLTESGANVLTF
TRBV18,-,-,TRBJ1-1,TGTGCCAGCTCACCACCTTCCAGGGCGTTGCGCGACACTGAAGCTTTCTTT,CASSPPSRALRDTEAFF
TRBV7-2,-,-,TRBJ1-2,TGTGCCAGCAGCTCCCGGGCTAATGGCTACACCTTC,CASSSRANGYTF
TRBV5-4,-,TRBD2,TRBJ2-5,TGTGCCAGCAGCTTGGTTGGCGGGAGGGGCTTTGAGGAAGAGACCCAGTACTTC,CASSLVGGRGFEEETQYF
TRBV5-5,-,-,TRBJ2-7,TGTGCCAGCAGCTACCAGGGAGCGGTATCCTACGAGCAGTACTTC,CASSYQGAVSYEQYF
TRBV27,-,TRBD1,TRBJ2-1,TGTGCCAGCACAGACAGGGGCCCACCCCATGAGCAGTTCTTC,CASTDRGPPHEQFF
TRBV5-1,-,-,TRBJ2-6,TGCGCCAGCAGCTTGCCGACAGCCTGGGCCAACGTCCTGACTTTC,CASSLPTAWANVLTF
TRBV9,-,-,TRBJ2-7,TGTGCCAGCAGCGTAGTAGCGTTCTCCTACGAGCAGTACTTC,CASSVVAFSYEQYF
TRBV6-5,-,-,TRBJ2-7,TGTGCCAGCAGTTACCAGGGTGCCTACGAGCAGTACTTC,CASSYQGAYEQYF
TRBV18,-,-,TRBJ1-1,TGTGCCAGCTCACCTAGATCCACAGAGAACACTGAAGCTTTCTTT,CASSPRSTENTEAFF
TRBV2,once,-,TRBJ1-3,TGTGCCAGCAGTCTCCAAGGGGGACACTCTGGAAACACCATATATTTT,CASSLQGGHSGNTIYF
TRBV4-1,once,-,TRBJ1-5,TGCGCCAGCAGCCAAGATGTGGGGAGGCCCCAGCATTTT,CASSQDVGRPQHF
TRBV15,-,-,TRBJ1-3,TGTGCCACCAGCAGAGTACAGGGAAACACCATATATTTT,CATSRVQGNTIYF
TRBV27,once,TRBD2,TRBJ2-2,TGTGCCAGCAAGACCCTTGCGGGAGGGAACACCGGGGAGCTGTTTTTT,CASKTLAGGNTGELFF
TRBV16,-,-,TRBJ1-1,TGTGCCAGCAGCCAATCGGAAGGGGCGTACACTGAAGCTTTCTTT,CASSQSEGAYTEAFF
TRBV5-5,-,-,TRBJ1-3,TGTGCCAGCAGCTCGGGACACCTTATCTCTGGAAACACCATATATTTT,CASSSGHLISGNTIYF
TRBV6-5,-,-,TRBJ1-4,TGTGCCAGCAGTTACAGGGGAGCTGGTGAAAAACTGTTTTTT,CASSYRGAGEKLFF
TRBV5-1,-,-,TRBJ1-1,TGCGCCAGCAGCTTGGATCGAGGGACTGAAGCTTTCTTT,CASSLDRGTEAFF
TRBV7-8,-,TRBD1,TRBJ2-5,TGTGCCAGCAGCCCAGGGACAGTACAAGAGACCCAGTACTTC,CASSPGTVQETQYF
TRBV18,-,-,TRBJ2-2,TGTGCCAGCTCACCACCCACGAACACCGGGGAGCTGTTTTTT,CASSPPTNTGELFF
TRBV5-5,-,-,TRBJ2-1,TGTGCCAGCAGCTTGGGCCTGGGCGGGAAGTACAATGAGCAGTTCTTC,CASSLGLGGKYNEQFF
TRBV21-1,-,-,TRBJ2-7,TGTGCCAGCAGCCCTCTGACTAGCGGGGGCTCCTACGAGCAGTACTTC,CASSPLTSGGSYEQYF
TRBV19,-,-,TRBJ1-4,TGTGCCAGTAGTATAGCAGCAGGGAACAATGAAAAACTGTTTTTT,CASSIAAGNNEKLFF
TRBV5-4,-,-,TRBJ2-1,TGTGCCAGCAGCTTTCTTCCTTTGCGCCGTACATCCAATGAGCAGTTCTTC,CASSFLPLRRTSNEQFF
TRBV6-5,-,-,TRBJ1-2,TGTGCCAGCAGTAAAGGGCGGATTCTCTATGGCTACACCTTC,CASSKGRILYGYTF
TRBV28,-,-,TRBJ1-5,TGTGCCAGCAGGGCAGGGAATAGCAATCAGCCCCAGCATTTT,CASRAGNSNQPQHF
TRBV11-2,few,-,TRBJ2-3,TGTGCCAGCAGCTTCAACGGGGGTGGGACAGATACGCAGTATTTT,CASSFNGGGTDTQYF
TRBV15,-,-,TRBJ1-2,TGTGCCACCAGCAGGGCTACGCAGGATTGGAGTGGCTACACCTTC,CATSRATQDWSGYTF